This TCR beta chain was documented in a study of T cells in Graves' hyperthyroidism and ophthalmopathy. For Graves' hyperthyroidism to be stable, ophthalmopathy could not progress within 18 months. In making diagnoses, clinical symptoms, serum thyroxine and TRAb, thyroid ultrasound and orbital computed tomography were all used. Broader study findings: Most clonotypes expanded in thyroid above 0.001 were likewise present in blood. Ophthalmopathy could be told apart from stable hyperthyroidism with a 13 V-J model.

This clonotype came up many times. Its antigen is undetermined. Amplified regions were TCR beta CDR3 sequences from RNA transcripts. The primer set for the first-round RT-PCR of the TCR CDR3 was HTBI. MiXCR was run by TCRdb on the multiplex PCR reads, yielding one entry per CDR3 protein. The data hold around 540,000 distinct CDR3 sequences, with just over 45% observed a single time. The trim removed 6 bases at V and 1 base at J, leaving 14 bases unmatched. The CDR3 runs 17 residues. Per the germline V gene, CDR1 is SEHNR and CDR2 is FQNEAQ (reference sequence). The receptor was derived from a woman between 18 and 29 years old with Graves' hyperthyroidism. This sequence joins TRBV7-9 and TRBJ1-2; 7 bases are shared with TRBD1. The sequenced sample was peripheral blood or thyroid tissue (not recorded which). The CDR3 loop reads CASSIRDSPVINYGYTF. The CDR3 DNA reads as TGTGCCAGCAGTATCCGGGACAGTCCCGTTATTAACTATGGCTACACCTTC.